The sequence of this TCR beta chain was determined in a study of control samples from healthy donors and cancer patients. Looked up from germline, CDR1 is SQVTM and CDR2 is ANQGSEA. This CDR3 region has 13 residues. Trimming removed 0 bases at V and 7 bases at J, with 10 bases between. The method was immunoSEQ multiplex PCR; TCRdb's version includes in-frame clones alone and lacks a portion of them. The data hold 90,000 to 150,000 clones, with 88% observed a single time. The material sequenced was blood. The chain is built from TRBV29-1 and TRBJ2-1, with D unclear. The TCR was taken from a man in his forties in good health. The CDR3 spells CSVEDRSRNEQFF. The CDR3 nucleotides are TGCAGCGTTGAAGACCGATCGAGGAATGAGCAGTTCTTC.